This entry lists 10 T cell receptor beta chains sequenced from one sample in a study of cytotoxic CD8 clonotypes in ibrutinib-treated CLL. Profiling relied on immunoSEQ multiplex PCR, and the TCRdb table lists in-frame clones only, not all of them. The table lists roughly 130,000 clones, 79% of them singletons. Sequencing was performed on PBMCs, taken after 12 months of ibrutinib treatment. The receptors were gathered from a human donor with chronic lymphocytic leukemia.

This chain connects TRBV9 to TRBJ2-3; TRBD2 aligns across 9 bases. V was pared by 3 bases and J by 4 bases, with 15 bases of the junction left unmatched. This CDR3 has 18 residues. Germline-derived CDR1 and CDR2 are SGDLS and YYNGEE. CDR3 DNA sequence: TGTGCCAGCAGCGAGGAGACAGGGACTAGCAATGATGCAGATACGCAGTATTTT. It translates to CASSEETGTSNDADTQYF.

This sequence joins TRBV7-9 and TRBJ2-1; 10 nucleotides match TRBD1. The CDR3 loop spans 16 amino acids. Germline V gene data show CDR1 as SEHNR and CDR2 as FQNEAQ (reference sequence). Germline trimming cut 2 bases from V and 3 bases from J; bases unmatched to any gene: 4. The chain's CDR3 is CASSLSGQGVYNEQFF. In DNA, the CDR3 is TGTGCCAGCAGCTTATCCGGACAGGGGGTCTACAATGAGCAGTTCTTC.

The gene calls are TRBV7-6 and TRBJ2-7; 12 bases fit TRBD2. From germline, CDR1 is SGHVS and CDR2 FNYEAQ. After removal of 4 bases from V and 9 bases from J, the junction contained 10 bases not matched to a gene. CDR3 length: 15 amino acids. The CDR3 DNA follows: TGTGCCAGCAGCTATCCGGGACTAGCGGGCCCCCGGCAGTACTTC. Translating gives CASSYPGLAGPRQYF.

In DNA, the CDR3 is TGTGCCAGCTCACCCTCCTACGGAAATGAAAAACTGTTTTTT. This sequence encodes CASSPSYGNEKLFF. The rearrangement joins TRBV18 to TRBJ1-4; D not resolved. Germline CDR1 KGHSH, CDR2 LQKENI. The V and J ends lost 3 bases and 5 bases respectively, with 10 bases between them. The CDR3 covers 14 residues.

The rearrangement links TRBV27 to TRBJ2-2, with TRBD2 as a possible D gene (6 bases). The CDR3 totals 14 residues. Germline V gives CDR1 MNHEY, CDR2 SMNVEV (reference sequence). Trimming shortened V by 4 bases and J by 7 bases, and 13 bases separated the two germline ends. The DNA for the CDR3 is TGTGCCAGCAGTTGGGGCGGGGCTGGCGGGGAGCTGTTTTTT. Protein: CASSWGGAGGELFF.

The CDR3 nucleotides are TGTGCCAGCTCACCTAACTCGGGGCTATCTGGAAACACCATATATTTT. Protein product: CASSPNSGLSGNTIYF. This chain links TRBV18 with TRBJ1-3; D might be TRBD1 (5 bases). V lost 3 bases and J 1 base, leaving 13 bases between the germline ends. This CDR3 comprises 16 residues. Germline-derived CDR1 and CDR2 are KGHSH and LQKENI. The whole variable domain, filled in from reference TRBV18 and TRBJ1-3, reads NAGVMQNPRHLVRRRGQEARLRCSPMKGHSHVYWYRQLPEEGLKFMVYLQKENIIDESGMPKERFSAEFPKEGPSILRIQQVVRGDSAAYFCASSPNSGLSGNTIYFGEGSWLTVV.

The chain joins TRBV10-3 to TRBJ1-2; TRBD1 matches 9 bases. V shed 6 bases and J 2 bases; nucleotides not matched to a gene: 10. This CDR3 contains 16 residues. Germline loops: CDR1 ENHRY, CDR2 SYGVKD. This chain's CDR3 is CAIRSLGTGSNYGYTF. The CDR3 nucleotides are TGTGCCATCAGATCTTTAGGGACAGGGTCAAACTATGGCTACACCTTC.

A few counts support this clone. The chain employs TRBV19 and TRBJ2-3; 13 bases match TRBD2. The germline V gene encodes CDR1 LNHDA and CDR2 SQIVND (reference sequence). J was trimmed by 6 bases and V by 5 bases; bases with no gene match: 11. The CDR3 totals 17 residues. The CDR3 loop reads CASSSRLAGGGIDTQYF. In DNA, the CDR3 is TGTGCCAGTAGTTCGAGACTAGCGGGAGGAGGGATCGATACGCAGTATTTT.

This sequence joins TRBV4-3 and TRBJ2-7; the D is unclear. Per the germline V gene, CDR1 is LGHNA and CDR2 is YSLEER. The CDR3 runs 16 residues. Trimming stripped 0 bases from V and 4 bases from J, with 16 bases between. CDR3 amino acids: CASSQDWQARPYEQYF. For the CDR3, the DNA is TGCGCCAGCAGCCAAGATTGGCAGGCGCGCCCTTACGAGCAGTACTTC.

The chain combines TRBV9 with TRBJ2-3; 8 bases fit TRBD2. There are 13 residues in the CDR3. CDR1 and CDR2 (germline): SGDLS, YYNGEE. Unmatched junction bases numbered 0, after V lost 3 bases and J lost 3 bases. CDR3 sequence (DNA): TGTGCCAGCAGCGGCGGGAGGACAGATACGCAGTATTTT. Protein: CASSGGRTDTQYF.